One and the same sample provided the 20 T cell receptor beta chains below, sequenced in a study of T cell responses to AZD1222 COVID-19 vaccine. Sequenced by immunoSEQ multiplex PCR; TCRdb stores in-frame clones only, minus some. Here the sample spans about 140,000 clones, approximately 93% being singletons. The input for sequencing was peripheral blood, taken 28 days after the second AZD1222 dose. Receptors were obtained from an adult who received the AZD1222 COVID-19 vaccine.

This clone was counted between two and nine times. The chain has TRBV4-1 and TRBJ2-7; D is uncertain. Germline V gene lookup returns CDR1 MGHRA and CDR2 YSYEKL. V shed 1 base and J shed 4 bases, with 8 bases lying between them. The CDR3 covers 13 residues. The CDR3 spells CASSQVGEYEQYF. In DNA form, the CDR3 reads TGCGCCAGCAGCCAAGTTGGAGAGTACGAGCAGTACTTC.

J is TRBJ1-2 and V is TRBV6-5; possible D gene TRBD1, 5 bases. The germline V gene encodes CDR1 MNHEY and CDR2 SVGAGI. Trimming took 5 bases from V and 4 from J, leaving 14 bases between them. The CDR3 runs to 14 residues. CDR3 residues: CASSPLEGLYGYTF. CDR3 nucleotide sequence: TGTGCCAGCAGTCCCCTTGAGGGGCTCTATGGCTACACCTTC.

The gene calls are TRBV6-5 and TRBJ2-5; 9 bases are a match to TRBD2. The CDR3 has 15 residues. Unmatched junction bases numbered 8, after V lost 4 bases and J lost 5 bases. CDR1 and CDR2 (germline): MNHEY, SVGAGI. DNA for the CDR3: TGTGCCAGCAGTTCTGGCGGGGGGGTGTCGGAGACCCAGTACTTC. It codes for CASSSGGGVSETQYF.

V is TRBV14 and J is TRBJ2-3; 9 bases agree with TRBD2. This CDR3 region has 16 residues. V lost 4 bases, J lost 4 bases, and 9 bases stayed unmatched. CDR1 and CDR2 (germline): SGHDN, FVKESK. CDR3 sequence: CASSRWGRGGADTQYF. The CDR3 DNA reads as TGTGCCAGCAGCCGCTGGGGGCGGGGGGGCGCAGATACGCAGTATTTT. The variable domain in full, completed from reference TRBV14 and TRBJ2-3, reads EAGVTQFPSHSVIEKGQTVTLRCDPISGHDNLYWYRRVMGKEIKFLLHFVKESKQDESGMPNNRFLAERTGGTYSTLKVQPAELEDSGVYFCASSRWGRGGADTQYFGPGTRLTVL.

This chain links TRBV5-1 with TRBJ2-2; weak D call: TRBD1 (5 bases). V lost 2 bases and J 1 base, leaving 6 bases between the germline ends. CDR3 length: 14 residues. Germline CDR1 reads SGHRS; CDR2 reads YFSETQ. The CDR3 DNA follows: TGCGCCAGCAGCTTTGGACAGAACACCGGGGAGCTGTTTTTT. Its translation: CASSFGQNTGELFF.

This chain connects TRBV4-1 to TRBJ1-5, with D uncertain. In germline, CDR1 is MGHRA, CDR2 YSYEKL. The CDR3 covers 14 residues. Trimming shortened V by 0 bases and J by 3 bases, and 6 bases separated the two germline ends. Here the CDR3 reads CASSQDSSNQPQHF. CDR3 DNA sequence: TGCGCCAGCAGCCAAGATAGTTCCAATCAGCCCCAGCATTTT.

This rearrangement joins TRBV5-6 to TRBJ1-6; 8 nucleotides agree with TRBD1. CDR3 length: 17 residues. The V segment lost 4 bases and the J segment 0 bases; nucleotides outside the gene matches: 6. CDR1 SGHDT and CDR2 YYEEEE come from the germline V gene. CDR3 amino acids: CASSGTGTGSYNSPLHF. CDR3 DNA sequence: TGTGCCAGCAGCGGAACCGGGACAGGCTCCTATAATTCACCCCTCCACTTT. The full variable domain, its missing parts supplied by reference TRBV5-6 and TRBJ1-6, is DAGVTQSPTHLIKTRGQQVTLRCSPKSGHDTVSWYQQALGQGPQFIFQYYEEEERQRGNFPDRFSGHQFPNYSSELNVNALLLGDSALYLCASSGTGTGSYNSPLHFGNGTRLTVT.

CDR3 amino acids: CASSLDRAYGYTF. The DNA for the CDR3 is TGTGCCAGCAGCTTGGACCGCGCCTATGGCTACACCTTC. V usage is TRBV5-8 and J usage is TRBJ1-2; D not resolved. Trimming took off 0 bases at V and 4 bases at J, with 7 bases between the two ends. The CDR3 runs to 13 residues. Germline V gene lookup returns CDR1 SGHTS and CDR2 YDEGEE.

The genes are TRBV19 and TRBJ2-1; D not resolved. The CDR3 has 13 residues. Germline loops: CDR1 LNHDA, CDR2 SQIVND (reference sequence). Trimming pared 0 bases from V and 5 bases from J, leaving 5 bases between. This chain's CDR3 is CASSIDGDNEQFF. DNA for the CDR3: TGTGCCAGTAGTATAGATGGGGACAATGAGCAGTTCTTC.

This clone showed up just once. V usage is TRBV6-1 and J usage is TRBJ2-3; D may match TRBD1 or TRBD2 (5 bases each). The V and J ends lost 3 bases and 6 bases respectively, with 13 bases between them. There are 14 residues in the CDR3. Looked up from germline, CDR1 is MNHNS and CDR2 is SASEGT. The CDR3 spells CASSEGPSGDTQYF. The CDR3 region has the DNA TGTGCCAGCAGTGAGGGACCAAGCGGCGATACGCAGTATTTT.

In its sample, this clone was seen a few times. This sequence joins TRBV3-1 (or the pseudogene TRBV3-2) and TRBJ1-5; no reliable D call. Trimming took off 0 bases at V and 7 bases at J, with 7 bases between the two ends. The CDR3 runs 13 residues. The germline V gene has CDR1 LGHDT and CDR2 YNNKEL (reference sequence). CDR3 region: CASSQDTAQPQHF. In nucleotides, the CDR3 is TGTGCCAGCAGCCAAGACACCGCCCAGCCCCAGCATTTT.

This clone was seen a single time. CDR3 nucleotides: TGTGCCATCAGTGACGGGCCCACTGAAGCTTTCTTT. It translates to CAISDGPTEAFF. The V gene is TRBV10-3, the J gene TRBJ1-1; D is unresolved. This CDR3 region has 12 residues. Looked up from germline, CDR1 is ENHRY and CDR2 is SYGVKD. V was shortened by 3 bases and J by 4 bases, with 6 bases between the two germline ends.

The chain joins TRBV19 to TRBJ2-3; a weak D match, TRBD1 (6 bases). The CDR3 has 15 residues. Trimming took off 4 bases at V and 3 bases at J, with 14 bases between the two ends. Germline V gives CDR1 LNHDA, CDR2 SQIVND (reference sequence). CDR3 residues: CASSTGQGWTDTQYF. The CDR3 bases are TGTGCCAGTAGTACGGGTCAGGGGTGGACAGATACGCAGTATTTT.

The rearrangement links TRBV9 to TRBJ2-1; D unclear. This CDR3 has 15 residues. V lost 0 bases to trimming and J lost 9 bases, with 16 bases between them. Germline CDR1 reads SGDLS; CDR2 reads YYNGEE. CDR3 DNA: TGTGCCAGCAGCGTAGATAGCAGCCAAATTGGTGAGCAGTTCTTC. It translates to CASSVDSSQIGEQFF.

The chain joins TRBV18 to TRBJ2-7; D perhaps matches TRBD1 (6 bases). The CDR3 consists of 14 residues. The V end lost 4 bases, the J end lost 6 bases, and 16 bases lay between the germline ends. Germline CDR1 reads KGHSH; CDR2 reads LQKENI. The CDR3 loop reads CASSLGRGVGEQYF. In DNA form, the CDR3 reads TGTGCCAGCTCACTAGGCAGGGGTGTAGGCGAGCAGTACTTC.

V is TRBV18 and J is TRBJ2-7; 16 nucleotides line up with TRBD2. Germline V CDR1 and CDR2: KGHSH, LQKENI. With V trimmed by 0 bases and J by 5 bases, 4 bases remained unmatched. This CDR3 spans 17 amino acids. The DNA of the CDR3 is TGTGCCAGCTCACCACCGGGACTAGCGGGGGGGAACCACGAGCAGTACTTC. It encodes CASSPPGLAGGNHEQYF.

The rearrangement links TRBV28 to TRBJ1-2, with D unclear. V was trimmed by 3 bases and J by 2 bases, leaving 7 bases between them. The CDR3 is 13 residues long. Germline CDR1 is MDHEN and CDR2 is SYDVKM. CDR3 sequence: CASSFRSNYGYTF. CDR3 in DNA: TGTGCCAGCAGTTTTAGATCGAACTATGGCTACACCTTC.

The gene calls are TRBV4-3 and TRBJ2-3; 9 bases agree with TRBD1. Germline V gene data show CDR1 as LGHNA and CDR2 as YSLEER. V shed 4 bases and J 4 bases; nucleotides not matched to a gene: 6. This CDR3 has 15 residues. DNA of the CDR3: TGCGCCAGCAGCCCAGGACAGGGGTACGCAGATACGCAGTATTTT. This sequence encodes CASSPGQGYADTQYF.

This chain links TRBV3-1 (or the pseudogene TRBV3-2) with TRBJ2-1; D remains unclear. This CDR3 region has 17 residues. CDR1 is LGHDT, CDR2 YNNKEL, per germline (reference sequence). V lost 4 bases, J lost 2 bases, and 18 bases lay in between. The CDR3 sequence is CASSPGPPVGAYNEQFF. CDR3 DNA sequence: TGTGCCAGCAGCCCTGGGCCTCCGGTTGGAGCCTACAATGAGCAGTTCTTC.

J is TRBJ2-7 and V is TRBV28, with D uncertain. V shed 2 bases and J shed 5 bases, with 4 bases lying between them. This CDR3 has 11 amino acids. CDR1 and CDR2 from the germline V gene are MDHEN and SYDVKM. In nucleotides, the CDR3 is TGTGCCAGCAGTTTAAACCACGAGCAGTACTTC. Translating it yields CASSLNHEQYF. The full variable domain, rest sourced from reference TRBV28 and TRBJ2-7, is DVKVTQSSRYLVKRTGEKVFLECVQDMDHENMFWYRQDPGLGLRLIYFSYDVKMKEKGDIPEGYSVSREKKERFSLILESASTNQTSMYLCASSLNHEQYFGPGTRLTVT.